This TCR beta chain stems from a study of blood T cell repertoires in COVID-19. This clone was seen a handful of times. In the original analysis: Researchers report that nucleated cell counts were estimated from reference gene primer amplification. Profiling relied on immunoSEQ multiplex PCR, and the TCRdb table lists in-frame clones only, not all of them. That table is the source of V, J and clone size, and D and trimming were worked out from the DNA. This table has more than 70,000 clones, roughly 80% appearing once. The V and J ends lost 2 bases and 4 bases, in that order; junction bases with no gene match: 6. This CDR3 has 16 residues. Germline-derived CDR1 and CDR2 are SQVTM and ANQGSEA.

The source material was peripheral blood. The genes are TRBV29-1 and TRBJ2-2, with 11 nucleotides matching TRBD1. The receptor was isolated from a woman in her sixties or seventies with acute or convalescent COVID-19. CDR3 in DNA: TGCAGCGTTGAAAGGGGGACAGGGGGTAGCACCGGGGAGCTGTTTTTT. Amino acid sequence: CSVERGTGGSTGELFF.